Sequencing of this TCR beta chain was carried out in a study of Graves' ophthalmopathy and Graves' hyperthyroidism. Each hyperthyroidism patient was newly diagnosed, with under 2 months' duration, and aged 18 to 65. The sequenced template was RNA, covering the TCR beta CDR3 region. An initial RT-PCR round employing HTBI primers preceded a second-round multiplex PCR. Using its own MiXCR run on the multiplex PCR reads, TCRdb lists one record per CDR3 protein. Of some 1.1 million distinct CDR3 sequences in the sample, 35% to 45% are singletons; the top ten hold 11%. Germline lookup yields CDR1 ENHRY and CDR2 SYGVKD. V trimming: 5 bases; J trimming: 4 bases; junction bases outside the gene matches: 8. This CDR3 comprises 15 residues.

The material sequenced was peripheral blood or thyroid tissue (not recorded which). This rearrangement joins TRBV10-3 to TRBJ1-1; 9 bases are a match to TRBD1. This receptor was identified in an adult man with Graves' hyperthyroidism. CDR3 in amino acids: CAISPDRGRGTEAFF. The CDR3 nucleotides are TGTGCCATCAGTCCCGACAGGGGGAGAGGCACTGAAGCTTTCTTT.